The 30 T cell receptor beta chains reported below all come from one sample, sequenced in a study of blood T cell repertoires in COVID-19. Generated by immunoSEQ multiplex PCR, the TCRdb table keeps only in-frame clones and is missing some. In the table there are about 180,000 clones, 70% to 85% of which are singletons. Sequencing was done on a sample of peripheral blood. The receptors originated from an elderly woman with acute or convalescent COVID-19.

The J gene is TRBJ1-6, the V gene TRBV18; D gene ambiguous. The CDR3 spans 13 residues. CDR1 KGHSH and CDR2 LQKENI come from the germline V gene. Trimming shortened V by 1 base and J by 7 bases, and 5 bases separated the two germline ends. Here the CDR3 DNA reads TGTGCCAGCTCACCACGCGAGAATTCACCCCTCCACTTT. It encodes CASSPRENSPLHF.

V gene TRBV5-5 combines with J gene TRBJ2-7, with TRBD2 identical over 10 bases. From germline, CDR1 is SGHKS and CDR2 YYEKEE (reference sequence). The J segment lost 3 bases and the V segment lost 0 bases, leaving 9 bases of the junction unmatched. The CDR3 has 17 amino acids. The CDR3 sequence is CASSLEERASGSYEQYF. In nucleotides, the CDR3 is TGTGCCAGCAGCTTGGAGGAACGGGCTAGCGGGAGCTACGAGCAGTACTTC.

The genes are TRBV7-8 and TRBJ2-3; 8 positions match TRBD1. This CDR3 contains 15 residues. V trimming: 4 bases; J trimming: 4 bases; junction bases outside the gene matches: 7. Looked up from germline, CDR1 is SGHVS and CDR2 is FQNEAQ. CDR3 sequence reads: CASSSPDRESDTQYF. The CDR3 coding sequence is TGTGCCAGCAGCTCCCCGGACAGGGAATCAGATACGCAGTATTTT.

This clone was picked up a small number of times. Written as DNA, the CDR3 is TGTGCCAGCAGCCCAGGGGCGCCCGGTCAGCCCCAGCATTTT. The encoded protein is CASSPGAPGQPQHF. The gene calls are TRBV3-1 (or the pseudogene TRBV3-2) and TRBJ1-5; D possibly corresponds to TRBD1 (6 bases). The germline V gene has CDR1 LGHDT and CDR2 YNNKEL (reference sequence). The CDR3 has 14 amino acids. Trimming stripped 4 bases from V and 6 bases from J, with 13 bases between.

The V gene is TRBV19, the J gene TRBJ2-7; TRBD1 aligns across 8 bases. The CDR3 covers 15 residues. The germline V gene encodes CDR1 LNHDA and CDR2 SQIVND (reference sequence). Trimming removed 6 bases from V and 3 bases from J; junction bases left unmatched: 10. CDR3 region: CASSADRGGDYEQYF. CDR3 sequence (DNA): TGTGCCAGTAGCGCCGACAGGGGTGGCGACTACGAGCAGTACTTC.

This sequence joins TRBV6-5 and TRBJ1-3; D may be TRBD1 (5 bases). The CDR3 spans 13 residues. V lost 6 bases to trimming and J lost 4 bases, with 10 bases between them. Germline-derived CDR1 and CDR2 are MNHEY and SVGAGI. CDR3 bases: TGTGCCAGCAGCCCACAGGTCGGAAACACCATATATTTT. This codes for CASSPQVGNTIYF.

V and J are TRBV7-9 and TRBJ2-7; D is possibly TRBD1 (5 bases). The V gene lost 5 bases and the J gene lost 6 bases, with 11 bases spanning the gap. From germline, CDR1 is SEHNR and CDR2 FQNEAQ (reference sequence). CDR3 length: 12 amino acids. CDR3: CASSLTVGEQYF. For the CDR3, the DNA is TGTGCCAGCAGCCTGACAGTTGGCGAGCAGTACTTC.

The chain has TRBV3-1 (or the pseudogene TRBV3-2) and TRBJ1-3; 10 positions agree with TRBD1. The CDR3 spans 16 residues. V trimming: 4 bases; J trimming: 4 bases; junction bases outside the gene matches: 7. Germline V gives CDR1 LGHDT, CDR2 YNNKEL (reference sequence). In DNA form, the CDR3 reads TGTGCCAGCAGCCCGGCGGGACAGGGGAGAGGAAACACCATATATTTT. As protein: CASSPAGQGRGNTIYF.

This rearrangement joins TRBV7-7 to TRBJ2-1; possible D gene TRBD2, 6 bases. V was clipped by 1 base and J by 1 base, with 11 bases between them. Germline values: CDR1 SSHAT, CDR2 FNYEAQ (reference sequence). This CDR3 has 16 amino acids. The CDR3 DNA is TGTGCCAGCAGCTTAGGTCCGGGAGAGTCCTACAATGAGCAGTTCTTC. Translating it yields CASSLGPGESYNEQFF.

A single count supports this clone. CDR3 protein: CASKRQEGKRAGELFF. CDR3 sequence (DNA): TGTGCCAGCAAGCGACAGGAAGGAAAAAGGGCCGGGGAGCTGTTTTTT. The chain joins TRBV2 to TRBJ2-2; tentatively, D is TRBD1 (6 bases). The CDR3 loop spans 16 amino acids. CDR1 SNHLY and CDR2 FYNNEI come from the germline V gene. Trimming pared 7 bases from V and 6 bases from J, leaving 21 bases between. Based on the CDR3 plus reference TRBV2 and TRBJ2-2, the full variable domain is EPEVTQTPSHQVTQMGQEVILRCVPISNHLYFYWYRQILGQKVEFLVSFYNNEISEKSEIFDDQFSVERPDGSNFTLKIRSTKLEDSAMYFCASKRQEGKRAGELFFGEGSRLTVL.

This rearrangement joins TRBV5-1 to TRBJ1-2; 11 bases fit TRBD1. CDR3 length: 15 residues. The germline V gene has CDR1 SGHRS and CDR2 YFSETQ. The junction had 4 bases not matched to a gene; V was cut back by 4 bases and J by 2 bases. The DNA of the CDR3 is TGCGCCAGCAGCCCTGGACAGGGGGCGAACTATGGCTACACCTTC. This gives the protein CASSPGQGANYGYTF. Using reference TRBV5-1 and TRBJ1-2 for the parts outside the CDR3, the full variable domain is KAGVTQTPRYLIKTRGQQVTLSCSPISGHRSVSWYQQTPGQGLQFLFEYFSETQRNKGNFPGRFSGRQFSNSRSEMNVSTLELGDSALYLCASSPGQGANYGYTFGSGTRLTVV.

The table lists this clone with a count of one. The chain carries TRBV5-6 and TRBJ1-6; 7 bases fit TRBD1. This CDR3 is 14 amino acids long. Germline V gene sequence: CDR1 SGHDT, CDR2 YYEEEE. The V gene end was trimmed by 4 bases and the J gene end by 7 bases; junction bases not matched to a gene: 5. The CDR3 DNA is TGTGCCAGCAGCCCGGGACAGCTAAATTCACCCCTCCACTTT. Amino acid sequence: CASSPGQLNSPLHF.

In its sample, this clone was seen a few times. This sequence joins TRBV9 and TRBJ1-2, with D uncertain. The germline V gene encodes CDR1 SGDLS and CDR2 YYNGEE. The length of the CDR3 is 13 residues. V lost 3 bases and J 6 bases, leaving 12 bases between the germline ends. CDR3 sequence: CASSARRENGYTF. In DNA form, the CDR3 reads TGTGCCAGCAGCGCCCGCCGGGAGAATGGCTACACCTTC.

This chain uses TRBV2 with TRBJ1-1, with D possibly matching TRBD1 (6 bases). V lost 6 bases to trimming and J lost 11 bases, with 19 bases between them. Germline CDR1 and CDR2: SNHLY and FYNNEI. The CDR3 totals 13 residues. CDR3 DNA: TGTGCCAGCAGCCAGGGGACCCTTAGTAACGCTTTCTTT. It is translated as CASSQGTLSNAFF. Filled out from reference TRBV2 and TRBJ1-1, the complete variable domain reads EPEVTQTPSHQVTQMGQEVILRCVPISNHLYFYWYRQILGQKVEFLVSFYNNEISEKSEIFDDQFSVERPDGSNFTLKIRSTKLEDSAMYFCASSQGTLSNAFFGQGTRLTVV.

The chain couples TRBV9 to TRBJ1-1, with 7 bases matching TRBD1. J lost 7 bases, V lost 3 bases, and 6 bases had no gene match. Germline CDR1 SGDLS, CDR2 YYNGEE. The CDR3 covers 13 residues. The CDR3 nucleotides read TGTGCCAGCAGCGCCACAGGGGCCCTTGAAGCTTTCTTT. Translation gives CASSATGALEAFF.

This chain joins TRBV5-1 and TRBJ2-7, with 12 positions matching TRBD2. V dropped 4 bases and J dropped 2; count of bases not matched to a gene: 7. Germline lookup yields CDR1 SGHRS and CDR2 YFSETQ. The CDR3 has 16 amino acids. In nucleotides, the CDR3 is TGCGCCAGCAGCCCCAAGCTAGCGGGAGGGACCTACGAGCAGTACTTC. It translates to CASSPKLAGGTYEQYF.

The chain is built from TRBV18 and TRBJ1-2; 10 bases are shared with TRBD1. With 3 bases clipped from V and 8 bases from J, the junction kept 12 bases outside the gene matches. The germline CDR1 and CDR2 sequences are KGHSH and LQKENI. This CDR3 comprises 16 residues. The CDR3 sequence is CASSPLQTGGEDGYTF. Written as DNA, the CDR3 is TGTGCCAGCTCACCGCTTCAGACAGGGGGCGAGGACGGCTACACCTTC.

The chain carries TRBV5-1 and TRBJ1-1; 7 bases map to TRBD1. The J segment lost 0 bases and the V segment lost 3 bases, leaving 2 bases of the junction unmatched. The CDR3 extends over 14 amino acids. Germline assignment: CDR1 SGHRS and CDR2 YFSETQ. Written as DNA, the CDR3 is TGCGCCAGCAGCTCTACAGGGGTGAACACTGAAGCTTTCTTT. It is translated as CASSSTGVNTEAFF. The whole variable domain, remainder taken from reference TRBV5-1 and TRBJ1-1, is KAGVTQTPRYLIKTRGQQVTLSCSPISGHRSVSWYQQTPGQGLQFLFEYFSETQRNKGNFPGRFSGRQFSNSRSEMNVSTLELGDSALYLCASSSTGVNTEAFFGQGTRLTVV.

The chain recombines TRBV6-5 with TRBJ1-1; D unclear. Germline CDR1 reads MNHEY; CDR2 reads SVGAGI. There are 13 residues in the CDR3. With 7 bases removed from V and 6 bases from J, the gap between germline ends came to 15 bases. The CDR3 nucleotides read TGTGCCAGCACCTCTACGGGCGGGGCTGAAGCTTTCTTT. Protein sequence: CASTSTGGAEAFF.

The chain employs TRBV7-3 and TRBJ1-6; D not certain. Germline V gives CDR1 SGHTA, CDR2 FQGTGA. The CDR3 extends over 13 amino acids. The ends were cut back, 2 bases at V and 7 bases at J, with 6 bases in the middle. CDR3 sequence: CASSLWENSPLHF. For the CDR3, the DNA is TGTGCCAGCAGCTTATGGGAGAATTCACCCCTCCACTTT.

This chain uses TRBV28 with TRBJ1-2; TRBD1 matches 11 bases. Unmatched junction bases numbered 13, after V lost 8 bases and J lost 8 bases. The CDR3 is 15 amino acids. The germline V gene encodes CDR1 MDHEN and CDR2 SYDVKM. CDR3 DNA: TGTGCCAGCCGTCCTACTGGACAGGGGGCGGGGGGCTACACCTTC. Protein: CASRPTGQGAGGYTF.

The chain is built from TRBV15 and TRBJ1-1; a weak D match, TRBD1 (6 bases). The CDR3 length is 15 residues. V was clipped by 2 bases and J by 7 bases, with 17 bases between them. The germline gives CDR1 LNHNV, CDR2 YYDKDF (reference sequence). The CDR3 DNA reads as TGTGCCACCAGCAGACTTGACAGGCGCGAGGGTGAAGCTTTCTTT. The encoded protein is CATSRLDRREGEAFF.

The chain links TRBV18 to TRBJ1-2; the D is unclear. Trimming cost V 3 bases and J 6 bases, with 5 bases left between them. This CDR3 contains 11 residues. In germline, CDR1 is KGHSH, CDR2 LQKENI. As DNA, the CDR3 is TGTGCCAGCTCACCCGGGGATGGCTACACCTTC. It encodes CASSPGDGYTF.

The chain joins TRBV3-1 (or the pseudogene TRBV3-2) to TRBJ1-1; no definite D call. V shed 5 bases and J shed 0 bases, with 10 bases lying between them. CDR3 length: 14 residues. Germline-derived CDR1 and CDR2 are LGHDT and YNNKEL (reference sequence). CDR3 residues: CASSFRHLNTEAFF. The CDR3 bases are TGTGCCAGCAGCTTTAGACACCTGAACACTGAAGCTTTCTTT.

The chain uses TRBV18 and TRBJ2-1; 10 nucleotides agree with TRBD1. CDR1 KGHSH and CDR2 LQKENI come from the germline V gene. V shed 3 bases and J 2 bases; nucleotides not matched to a gene: 10. CDR3 length equals 18 residues. CDR3 nucleotides: TGTGCCAGCTCACCGCTAAGGTCCGGGACAGGGGCCTACAATGAGCAGTTCTTC. Translating gives CASSPLRSGTGAYNEQFF. Full variable domain (rest looked up from reference TRBV18 and TRBJ2-1): NAGVMQNPRHLVRRRGQEARLRCSPMKGHSHVYWYRQLPEEGLKFMVYLQKENIIDESGMPKERFSAEFPKEGPSILRIQQVVRGDSAAYFCASSPLRSGTGAYNEQFFGPGTRLTVL.

This sequence joins TRBV5-1 and TRBJ1-1; the D is unclear. This CDR3 comprises 13 residues. Trimming took 4 bases from V and 3 from J, leaving 10 bases between them. Germline CDR1 is SGHRS and CDR2 is YFSETQ. CDR3 coding DNA: TGCGCCAGCAGCCCAAAAGGAGACACTGAAGCTTTCTTT. It encodes CASSPKGDTEAFF.

The chain uses TRBV9 and TRBJ1-6, with TRBD1 matching 7 bases. Per the germline V gene, CDR1 is SGDLS and CDR2 is YYNGEE. CDR3 length: 15 residues. With V trimmed by 4 bases and J by 7 bases, 8 bases remained unmatched. The CDR3 nucleotides read TGTGCCAGCAGCACCTCGGGACAGCCGAATTCACCCCTCCACTTT. It codes for CASSTSGQPNSPLHF.

Here the CDR3 reads CASGQPYEQYF. The CDR3 DNA reads TGTGCCTCTGGGCAACCCTACGAGCAGTACTTC. The chain links TRBV11-2 to TRBJ2-7; D is unclear. The CDR3 covers 11 residues. Germline V lookup: CDR1 SGHAT, CDR2 FQNNGV. With 11 bases removed from V and 2 bases from J, the gap between germline ends came to 10 bases.

This chain connects TRBV6-1 to TRBJ1-3; maybe TRBD1 (5 bases). Germline-derived CDR1 and CDR2 are MNHNS and SASEGT. Trimming stripped 0 bases from V and 4 bases from J, with 10 bases between. The CDR3 runs 15 residues. The CDR3 sequence is CASSEAEGLGNTIYF. Written as DNA, the CDR3 is TGTGCCAGCAGTGAAGCGGAGGGGCTGGGAAACACCATATATTTT.

This chain joins TRBV7-2 and TRBJ2-7; D call uncertain. CDR3 size: 12 residues. CDR1 is SGHTA, CDR2 FQGNSA, per germline. V gave up 1 base and J gave up 7 bases, with 8 bases separating them. The CDR3 sequence: CASSLGHGEQYF. CDR3 DNA: TGTGCCAGCAGCTTAGGCCACGGGGAGCAGTACTTC.